Listed below are T cell receptor beta chains from one sample, sequenced in a study of cytomegalovirus exposure and HLA in healthy donors. Libraries were prepared by immunoSEQ multiplex PCR; TCRdb keeps only in-frame clonotypes and omits some of them. The repertoire includes 200,000 to 300,000 clones, 82% of them detected once, and around 5.7% sits in the top ten. Source material: PBMCs. These receptors were obtained from a woman aged 40 to 50 in good health and CMV-seropositive. Each CDR3 is given with its conserved first and last residue. The D gene is left open where the match is weak. Clone size appears in some rows only: once, few, many, or a class for an expanded clone.

V: TRBV14
size: -
J: TRBJ2-7
D: -
length: 15
DNA: TGTGCCAGCAGCCCAGCCGGGTTCTACTCCTACGAGCAGTACTTC
CDR3: CASSPAGFYSYEQYF

V: TRBV7-2
size: -
J: TRBJ2-5
D: -
length: 17
DNA: TGTGCCAGCAGCTTAGCGCTAGGGCTAGCGCTAACTCCGACCCAGTACTTC
CDR3: CASSLALGLALTPTQYF

V: TRBV4-1
size: -
J: TRBJ2-4
D: TRBD1
length: 18
DNA: TGCGCCAGCAGCCAGGGACAGGGGGCCCTCTTAGCCAAAAACATTCAGTACTTC
CDR3: CASSQGQGALLAKNIQYF

V: TRBV27
size: -
J: TRBJ2-3
D: -
length: 11
DNA: TGTTACGTAGGAGGCACAGATACGCAGTATTTT
CDR3: CYVGGTDTQYF

V: TRBV7-9
size: -
J: TRBJ1-2
D: TRBD1
length: 19
DNA: TGTGCCAGCAGCCCGACCTTAGGAAACCGGGACAGGGAAAACTATGGCTACACCTTC
CDR3: CASSPTLGNRDRENYGYTF

V: TRBV7-3
size: -
J: TRBJ2-7
D: TRBD2
length: 15
DNA: TGTGCCAGCAGCTTCGGCCTAGCGGGAGTGCGGGAGCAGTACTTC
CDR3: CASSFGLAGVREQYF

V: TRBV30
size: -
J: TRBJ1-1
D: -
length: 12
DNA: TGTGCCTGGAGTGTCGGGGGACTTGAAGCTTTCTTT
CDR3: CAWSVGGLEAFF

V: TRBV6-6
size: -
J: TRBJ1-1
D: -
length: 14
DNA: TGTGCCAGCAGTTACAGGGGAGGGGACACTGAAGCTTTCTTT
CDR3: CASSYRGGDTEAFF

V: TRBV7-9
size: -
J: TRBJ2-3
D: TRBD1
length: 15
DNA: TGTGCCAGCAGCGTTCGGGACAGGGGCGCAGATACGCAGTATTTT
CDR3: CASSVRDRGADTQYF

V: TRBV27
size: -
J: TRBJ2-1
D: TRBD1
length: 15
DNA: TGTGCCAGCAGTTTGGACAGGGGTTCCTACAATGAGCAGTTCTTC
CDR3: CASSLDRGSYNEQFF

V: TRBV2
size: -
J: TRBJ1-1
D: -
length: 15
DNA: TGTGCCAGCATCAACCGAGGGGGAGGGGGCACTGAAGCTTTCTTT
CDR3: CASINRGGGGTEAFF

V: TRBV6-6
size: -
J: TRBJ1-6
D: -
length: 15
DNA: TGTGCCAGCAGTTCCCCAGGGGAGAGGAATTCACCCCTCCACTTT
CDR3: CASSSPGERNSPLHF

V: TRBV9
size: once
J: TRBJ2-3
D: -
length: 14
DNA: TGTGCCAGCAGCGTAGGGAATAGCGCTGATACGCAGTATTTT
CDR3: CASSVGNSADTQYF

V: TRBV5-5
size: -
J: TRBJ2-7
D: TRBD2
length: 17
DNA: TGTGCCAGCAGCCAGGGACTAGCGGGAGCTACCTCCTACGAGCAGTACTTC
CDR3: CASSQGLAGATSYEQYF

V: TRBV25-1
size: -
J: TRBJ2-7
D: TRBD1
length: 13
DNA: TGTGCCAGCAGTGCCTGGACAGGGATTGAGCAGTACTTC
CDR3: CASSAWTGIEQYF

V: TRBV4-3
size: -
J: TRBJ1-4
D: TRBD1
length: 14
DNA: TGCGCCAGCAGCCCCGGACAGGGTAATGAAAAACTGTTTTTT
CDR3: CASSPGQGNEKLFF

V: TRBV30
size: -
J: TRBJ1-6
D: TRBD1
length: 13
DNA: TGTGCCTGGGGACAGGTGGGGAATTCACCCCTCCACTTT
CDR3: CAWGQVGNSPLHF

V: TRBV12-5
size: -
J: TRBJ1-4
D: -
length: 16
DNA: TGTGCTAGTGGCCGACCCCCCGGGCCAGAGGGCGAAAAACTGTTTTTT
CDR3: CASGRPPGPEGEKLFF

V: TRBV25-1
size: -
J: TRBJ2-2
D: -
length: 16
DNA: TGTGCCAGCAGTGAGGTGGGGGGGCCGAAAACCGGGGAGCTGTTTTTT
CDR3: CASSEVGGPKTGELFF

V: TRBV5-1
size: -
J: TRBJ2-7
D: -
length: 14
DNA: TGCGCCAGCAGCTTTCGAGAGAACCCCTACGAGCAGTACTTC
CDR3: CASSFRENPYEQYF

V: TRBV4-1
size: -
J: TRBJ1-2
D: -
length: 15
DNA: TGCGCCAGCAGCCAAGAATCGTCGGAGAACTATGGCTACACCTTC
CDR3: CASSQESSENYGYTF

V: TRBV5-1
size: -
J: TRBJ2-5
D: -
length: 15
DNA: TGCGCCAGCAGCTTGGGACTTCCGTACCAAGAGACCCAGTACTTC
CDR3: CASSLGLPYQETQYF

V: TRBV27
size: -
J: TRBJ2-7
D: -
length: 12
DNA: TGTGCCAGCTATACTAGATATGACGAGCAGTACTTC
CDR3: CASYTRYDEQYF

V: TRBV10-3
size: -
J: TRBJ2-5
D: TRBD2
length: 18
DNA: TGTGCCATCAGTGAAGGGCTAGCGGGAGGGGGATCACAAAAGACCCAGTACTTC
CDR3: CAISEGLAGGGSQKTQYF

V: TRBV4-1
size: once
J: TRBJ2-7
D: TRBD2
length: 15
DNA: TGCGCCAGCAGCCAAGGATCTAGCGGGAGCTACGAGCAGTACTTC
CDR3: CASSQGSSGSYEQYF

V: TRBV6-1
size: -
J: TRBJ2-7
D: -
length: 14
DNA: TGTGCCAGCAGTGAATTCCCGGGGGCCTACGAGCAGTACTTC
CDR3: CASSEFPGAYEQYF

V: TRBV6-5
size: -
J: TRBJ1-2
D: -
length: 12
DNA: TGTGCCAGCCGGACGGCGGGCTATGGCTACACCTTC
CDR3: CASRTAGYGYTF

V: TRBV7-6
size: -
J: TRBJ1-6
D: -
length: 16
DNA: TGTGCCAGCAGCTTACAAGTGGGCCTGGGGAGTTCACCCCTCCACTTT
CDR3: CASSLQVGLGSSPLHF

V: TRBV11-2
size: once
J: TRBJ2-7
D: -
length: 14
DNA: TGTGCCAGCAGCTTAGAGGTGACTAGAGGCGAGCAGTACTTC
CDR3: CASSLEVTRGEQYF

V: TRBV18
size: -
J: TRBJ1-5
D: TRBD1
length: 15
DNA: TGTGCCAGCTCACCCCGGACAGGGGGTAATCAGCCCCAGCATTTT
CDR3: CASSPRTGGNQPQHF

V: TRBV7-9
size: -
J: TRBJ1-4
D: TRBD1
length: 14
DNA: TGTGCCAGCAGCCACAGGGGGCGGGGTGAAAAACTGTTTTTT
CDR3: CASSHRGRGEKLFF

V: TRBV5-4
size: -
J: TRBJ1-3
D: -
length: 16
DNA: TGTGCCAGCAGCTTGGCCCGGCAGGGGACTGGAAACACCATATATTTT
CDR3: CASSLARQGTGNTIYF

V: TRBV5-8
size: -
J: TRBJ1-3
D: TRBD1
length: 16
DNA: TGTGCCAGCAGCTTGATGGGACAGAACTCTGGAAACACCATATATTTT
CDR3: CASSLMGQNSGNTIYF

V: TRBV14
size: -
J: TRBJ1-1
D: TRBD1
length: 17
DNA: TGTGCCAGCAGCCAAGATCCTTTTACAGGGGGGGACACTGAAGCTTTCTTT
CDR3: CASSQDPFTGGDTEAFF

V: TRBV7-8
size: -
J: TRBJ2-2
D: TRBD1
length: 14
DNA: TGTGCCAGCCCTCGGACAGGGAACACCGGGGAGCTGTTTTTT
CDR3: CASPRTGNTGELFF